The rows below give T cell receptor beta chains drawn from one sample of a study of CD8 T cells in Susac syndrome. From the immunoSEQ multiplex PCR reads, TCRdb called clonotypes with MiXCR, one entry per CDR3 protein. Of tens of thousands of distinct CDR3 sequences listed, more than 85% are singletons. Sequencing was performed on CD8+ T cells from PBMCs. The source is a human donor with Susac syndrome. CDR3s include the opening cysteine and the closing phenylalanine or tryptophan. A D gene is named only where the DNA matches it firmly. Only some rows state a clone size, as once, few, many or a class for expanded clones.

D: -; V: TRBV20-1; size: -; J: TRBJ2-1; DNA: TGCAGTGCTAGAGACCGTCAGGGGCCCTCCTACAATGAGCAGTTCTTC; CDR3: CSARDRQGPSYNEQFF
D: -; V: TRBV21-1; size: -; J: TRBJ2-7; DNA: TGTGCCAGCAGCAAAGGGGGCGGGGGAGCCTACGAGCAGTACTTC; CDR3: CASSKGGGGAYEQYF
D: TRBD1; V: TRBV18; size: -; J: TRBJ2-7; DNA: TGTGCCAGCTCACCTATGGACAGGGCCCTTCTAAGAGAGCAGTACTTC; CDR3: CASSPMDRALLREQYF
D: -; V: TRBV7-6; size: few; J: TRBJ2-5; DNA: TGTGCCAGCAGCCCCGGGACCCAAGAGACCCAGTACTTC; CDR3: CASSPGTQETQYF
D: -; V: TRBV29-1; size: -; J: TRBJ1-2; DNA: TGCAGCGTCTCGGGGTCTGGCTACACCTTC; CDR3: CSVSGSGYTF
D: TRBD1; V: TRBV6-5; size: -; J: TRBJ2-3; DNA: TGTGCCAGCACCATGACAGGGGCCCCCGCAGATACGCAGTATTTT; CDR3: CASTMTGAPADTQYF
D: TRBD1; V: TRBV29-1; size: -; J: TRBJ2-5; DNA: TGCAGCGTTGAAGAAGGCAGGGGGCCGCAAGAGACCCAGTACTTC; CDR3: CSVEEGRGPQETQYF
D: TRBD2; V: TRBV29-1; size: -; J: TRBJ2-2; DNA: TGCAGCACCCCATCGGAGACTAGCAGTACCGGGGAGCTGTTTTTT; CDR3: CSTPSETSSTGELFF
D: TRBD1; V: TRBV29-1; size: -; J: TRBJ2-7; DNA: TGCAGCGTTGAAAGCCGGGACAGCTACGAGCAGTACTTC; CDR3: CSVESRDSYEQYF
D: -; V: TRBV2; size: -; J: TRBJ1-1; DNA: TGTGCCGGGAGACAGGTTACGAACACTGAAGCTTTCTTT; CDR3: CAGRQVTNTEAFF
D: TRBD2; V: TRBV20-1; size: -; J: TRBJ2-7; DNA: TGCAGTGCTAGAGATATGACCGGGACTAGCTCTTCCGAGCAGTACTTC; CDR3: CSARDMTGTSSSEQYF
D: -; V: TRBV6-6; size: once; J: TRBJ2-7; DNA: TGTGCCAGCAGCACCTACAAACTTACCTCCTACGAGCAGTACTTC; CDR3: CASSTYKLTSYEQYF
D: TRBD1; V: TRBV29-1; size: -; J: TRBJ1-2; DNA: TGCAGCGTTGATAGGGACAGCTATGGCTACACCTTC; CDR3: CSVDRDSYGYTF
D: TRBD2; V: TRBV6-4; size: -; J: TRBJ2-3; DNA: TGTGCCAGCACCTCCGGGACTAGTGGCACAGATACGCAGTATTTT; CDR3: CASTSGTSGTDTQYF
D: TRBD1; V: TRBV4-3; size: -; J: TRBJ2-6; DNA: TGCGCCAGCAGCACCGACAGGGCTGGGGCCAACGTCCTGACTTTC; CDR3: CASSTDRAGANVLTF
D: -; V: TRBV29-1; size: -; J: TRBJ2-1; DNA: TGCAGCGTTGAAGCCAAAGGGAGCTCCTACAATGAGCAGTTCTTC; CDR3: CSVEAKGSSYNEQFF
D: TRBD1; V: TRBV5-1; size: -; J: TRBJ1-2; DNA: TGCGCCAGCAGCGCCTGGGGGACAGGGACGGTCGACAACTATGGCTACACCTTC; CDR3: CASSAWGTGTVDNYGYTF
D: -; V: TRBV9; size: -; J: TRBJ2-2; DNA: TGTGCCAGCACCCAGACTACGAACACCGGGGAGCTGTTTTTT; CDR3: CASTQTTNTGELFF
D: -; V: TRBV27; size: -; J: TRBJ2-7; DNA: TGTGCCAGCAGTTTATCTGGGATGAGCTCCTACGAGCAGTACTTC; CDR3: CASSLSGMSSYEQYF
D: TRBD2; V: TRBV13; size: -; J: TRBJ2-5; DNA: TGTGCCAGCAGCCCGGACGGGACTACCCATCCCCAGTACTTC; CDR3: CASSPDGTTHPQYF
D: TRBD1; V: TRBV29-1; size: -; J: TRBJ2-7; DNA: TGCAGCGTTGTAGAAGGGACAGGCGACTACGAGCAGTACTTC; CDR3: CSVVEGTGDYEQYF